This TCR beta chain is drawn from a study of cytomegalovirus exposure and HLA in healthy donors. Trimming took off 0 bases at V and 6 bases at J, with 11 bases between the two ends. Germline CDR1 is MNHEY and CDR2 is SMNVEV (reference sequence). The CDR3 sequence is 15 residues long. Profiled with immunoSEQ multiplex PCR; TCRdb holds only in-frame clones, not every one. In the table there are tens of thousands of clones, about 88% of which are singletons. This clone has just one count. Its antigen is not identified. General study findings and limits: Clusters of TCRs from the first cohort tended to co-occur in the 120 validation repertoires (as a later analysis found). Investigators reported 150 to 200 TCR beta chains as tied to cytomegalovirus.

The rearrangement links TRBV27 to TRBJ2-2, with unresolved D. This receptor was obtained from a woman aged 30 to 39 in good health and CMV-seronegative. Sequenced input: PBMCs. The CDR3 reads CASSLSGLLAGELFF. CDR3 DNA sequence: TGTGCCAGCAGTTTATCGGGCCTCCTTGCCGGGGAGCTGTTTTTT.